The 5 T cell receptor beta chains below come from one sample, sequenced in a study of blood T cell repertoires in COVID-19. Profiled with immunoSEQ multiplex PCR; TCRdb holds only in-frame clones, not every one. The table has approximately 180,000 clones, roughly 87% seen once. Sequencing input: peripheral blood. The receptors stem from a woman between 45 and 60 years old with acute or convalescent COVID-19.

The CDR3 region is CASSPGETGPPRSSYNEQFF. The CDR3 bases are TGTGCCAGTAGTCCCGGTGAGACAGGGCCTCCCCGGAGCTCCTACAATGAGCAGTTCTTC. The genes are TRBV19 and TRBJ2-1; TRBD1 matches 7 bases. V was pared by 5 bases and J by 0 bases, with 19 bases of the junction left unmatched. This CDR3 comprises 20 residues. Looked up from germline, CDR1 is LNHDA and CDR2 is SQIVND (reference sequence). Combining the CDR3 with reference TRBV19 and TRBJ2-1 gives the whole variable domain DGGITQSPKYLFRKEGQNVTLSCEQNLNHDAMYWYRQDPGQGLRLIYYSQIVNDFQKGDIAEGYSVSREKKESFPLTVTSAQKNPTAFYLCASSPGETGPPRSSYNEQFFGPGTRLTVL.

The rearrangement joins TRBV3-1 (or the pseudogene TRBV3-2) to TRBJ2-7; 7 bases line up with TRBD2. Germline V gene data show CDR1 as LGHDT and CDR2 as YNNKEL (reference sequence). Unmatched junction bases numbered 0, after V lost 1 base and J lost 0 bases. This CDR3 has 14 amino acids. The CDR3 loop reads CASSQGTSSYEQYF. The CDR3 DNA sequence: TGTGCCAGCAGCCAAGGGACTAGCTCCTACGAGCAGTACTTC.

The rearrangement links TRBV7-8 to TRBJ2-3; D is perhaps TRBD2 (5 bases). V shed 2 bases and J shed 1 base, with 13 bases lying between them. The CDR3 has 16 residues. CDR1 is SGHVS and CDR2 is FQNEAQ in the germline V gene. CDR3 loop: CASSLFGVGGTDTQYF. Written as DNA, the CDR3 is TGTGCCAGCAGCTTATTCGGGGTAGGAGGCACAGATACGCAGTATTTT.

The chain carries TRBV3-1 (or the pseudogene TRBV3-2) and TRBJ1-5; D is possibly TRBD1 (6 bases). Germline CDR1 reads LGHDT; CDR2 reads YNNKEL (reference sequence). The CDR3 is made up of 15 amino acids. Trimming cost V 5 bases and J 7 bases, with 18 bases left between them. The CDR3 DNA follows: TGTGCCAGCAGCTCCGAAACAGGGCTCGGGCAGCCCCAGCATTTT. Protein sequence: CASSSETGLGQPQHF.

This chain joins TRBV3-1 (or the pseudogene TRBV3-2) and TRBJ2-7, with D possibly being TRBD1 (5 bases). The CDR3 runs 13 residues. The V and J ends lost 2 bases and 2 bases respectively, with 7 bases between them. Germline V gene lookup returns CDR1 LGHDT and CDR2 YNNKEL (reference sequence). CDR3 amino acids: CASSQQGAYEQYF. The CDR3 DNA follows: TGTGCCAGCAGCCAACAGGGTGCCTACGAGCAGTACTTC.